Shown below are 26 T cell receptor beta chains from a single sample sequenced in a study of graft-versus-host responses after intestinal transplantation. These receptors' antigens are unknown. Clones were sequenced by immunoSEQ multiplex PCR, and TCRdb holds only the in-frame ones, with some missing. Of about 130,000 clones in the sample, 85% to 95% were seen once. Sequencing used unstimulated CD4+ T cells sorted from spleen or lymph node cells, obtained before intestinal transplant. The receptors stem from a human donor who received an intestinal transplant.

This clone has more than one count but fewer than ten. The V and J genes are TRBV10-3 and TRBJ1-2; 7 bases are shared with TRBD1. This CDR3 is 14 amino acids long. Looked up from germline, CDR1 is ENHRY and CDR2 is SYGVKD. J lost 5 bases, V lost 3 bases, and 6 bases had no gene match. CDR3 residues: CAISEVLGQYGYTF. The CDR3 DNA sequence: TGTGCCATCAGTGAAGTCTTGGGACAGTATGGCTACACCTTC.

This chain links TRBV19 with TRBJ1-3; D is uncertain. This CDR3 is built from 16 residues. V was trimmed by 5 bases and J by 0 bases, leaving 14 bases between them. Germline V gene data show CDR1 as LNHDA and CDR2 as SQIVND (reference sequence). CDR3 DNA: TGTGCCAGTAGTTTAGGTGCGGTGAACTCTGGAAACACCATATATTTT. Translated: CASSLGAVNSGNTIYF.

This rearrangement joins TRBV7-2 to TRBJ2-1, with 11 bases identical to TRBD2. From germline, CDR1 is SGHTA and CDR2 FQGNSA. The V segment lost 3 bases and the J segment 4 bases; nucleotides outside the gene matches: 5. The CDR3 totals 16 residues. The CDR3 is CASSFPGLAVYNEQFF. The CDR3 DNA follows: TGTGCCAGCAGCTTCCCGGGACTAGCGGTATACAATGAGCAGTTCTTC.

This chain connects TRBV18 to TRBJ1-1; D possibly corresponds to TRBD1 (5 bases). Germline-derived CDR1 and CDR2 are KGHSH and LQKENI. Trimming took off 3 bases at V and 1 base at J, with 12 bases between the two ends. This CDR3 contains 15 residues. CDR3 loop: CASSPSGTGNTEAFF. The CDR3 coding sequence is TGTGCCAGCTCACCGTCCGGGACGGGGAACACTGAAGCTTTCTTT.

About this clone: Other DNA sequences of this sample code for an identical CDR3. The chain is built from TRBV6-1 and TRBJ2-4; the D call may be TRBD1 or TRBD2 (7 bases each). V lost 2 bases, J lost 7 bases, and 9 bases lay in between. Per germline, CDR1 MNHNS and CDR2 SASEGT. CDR3 length equals 13 residues. This CDR3 reads CASSEQGGNIQYF. The CDR3 region has the DNA TGTGCCAGCAGTGAACAGGGGGGGAACATTCAGTACTTC.

J is TRBJ1-2 and V is TRBV7-9, with D possibly matching TRBD1 (6 bases). V shed 1 base and J shed 6 bases, with 12 bases lying between them. The CDR3 length is 14 residues. The germline V gene has CDR1 SEHNR and CDR2 FQNEAQ (reference sequence). The DNA for the CDR3 is TGTGCCAGCAGCTTAGGGGAACAGGGAAATGGCTACACCTTC. As protein: CASSLGEQGNGYTF.

This chain links TRBV6-1 with TRBJ1-5; the D is unclear. The CDR3 consists of 17 residues. The V end was cut by 0 bases, the J end by 3 bases, with 15 bases between. The V gene's germline CDR1 is MNHNS and CDR2 SASEGT. As DNA, the CDR3 is TGTGCCAGCAGTGAAGCGCGTCGGTACGACTCCAATCAGCCCCAGCATTTT. It codes for CASSEARRYDSNQPQHF.

The rearrangement uses TRBV6-1 and TRBJ2-5; perhaps TRBD2 as D (6 bases). V was trimmed by 5 bases and J by 11 bases, leaving 21 bases between them. Germline V gene lookup returns CDR1 MNHNS and CDR2 SASEGT. CDR3 length equals 14 residues. In DNA, the CDR3 is TGTGCCAGCAGTATAGGGGCTAGCGTAGGAGAGCAGTACTTC. It specifies CASSIGASVGEQYF.

V and J are TRBV10-3 and TRBJ2-2, with 12 bases matching TRBD2. The CDR3 covers 16 residues. The germline CDR1 and CDR2 sequences are ENHRY and SYGVKD. Unmatched junction bases numbered 9, after V lost 10 bases and J lost 3 bases. The chain's CDR3 is CATESSGGADTGELFF. In nucleotides, the CDR3 is TGTGCCACCGAGTCTAGCGGGGGGGCCGACACCGGGGAGCTGTTTTTT.

This CDR3 reads CASSPIQVATNEKLFF. CDR3 bases: TGTGCCAGCTCACCAATTCAGGTTGCAACTAATGAAAAACTGTTTTTT. The chain is built from TRBV18 and TRBJ1-4, with D hard to call. In germline, CDR1 is KGHSH, CDR2 LQKENI. This CDR3 region has 16 residues. The V and J ends lost 2 bases and 0 bases respectively, with 10 bases between them. The whole variable domain, remainder taken from reference TRBV18 and TRBJ1-4, is NAGVMQNPRHLVRRRGQEARLRCSPMKGHSHVYWYRQLPEEGLKFMVYLQKENIIDESGMPKERFSAEFPKEGPSILRIQQVVRGDSAAYFCASSPIQVATNEKLFFGSGTQLSVL.

The chain recombines TRBV7-3 with TRBJ2-2; D not certain. CDR1 is SGHTA and CDR2 is FQGTGA in the germline V gene. V was cut by 2 bases and J by 5 bases, with 9 bases left in between. The CDR3 extends over 14 amino acids. CDR3 DNA: TGTGCCAGCAGCTTAGGGCAGCGAACCGGGGAGCTGTTTTTT. Encoded protein: CASSLGQRTGELFF.

This chain joins TRBV6-5 and TRBJ2-2; D gene unclear. The germline V and J ends were trimmed by 4 bases and 6 bases, with 9 bases remaining between them. Germline CDR1 is MNHEY and CDR2 is SVGAGI. The CDR3 runs 13 residues. The CDR3, as DNA: TGTGCCAGCAGTTCACGAAGGTCCGGGGAGCTGTTTTTT. This translates into CASSSRRSGELFF.

This clone was found once. The chain joins TRBV27 to TRBJ2-7; no clear D. Germline lookup yields CDR1 MNHEY and CDR2 SMNVEV (reference sequence). This CDR3 comprises 15 residues. V lost 5 bases, J lost 1 base, and 15 bases lay in between. CDR3 protein: CASSAKAVGSYEQYF. DNA of the CDR3: TGTGCCAGCAGTGCAAAGGCGGTGGGGTCCTACGAGCAGTACTTC.

The rearrangement uses TRBV29-1 and TRBJ1-1; D possibly corresponds to TRBD1 (6 bases). CDR1 and CDR2 from the germline V gene are SQVTM and ANQGSEA. CDR3 length equals 14 residues. Deletions cut 7 bases from V and 2 bases from J, with 17 bases between. The CDR3 loop is CSGSGRRGNTEAFF. The CDR3 bases are TGCAGCGGGTCGGGTCGCAGGGGTAACACTGAAGCTTTCTTT.

The CDR3 loop is CASSVGDWDEQYF. CDR3 DNA sequence: TGTGCCAGCAGCGTAGGGGATTGGGACGAGCAGTACTTC. This rearrangement joins TRBV9 to TRBJ2-5; D gene ambiguous. The J call is doubtful: the DNA matches TRBJ2-7 better. Per the germline V gene, CDR1 is SGDLS and CDR2 is YYNGEE. This CDR3 contains 13 residues.

This sequence joins TRBV5-6 and TRBJ1-6; 7 bases agree with TRBD1. CDR3 length: 16 amino acids. CDR1 SGHDT and CDR2 YYEEEE come from the germline V gene. V lost 0 bases and J lost 8; bases outside the gene matches: 8. CDR3 in amino acids: CASSLDGRGGYSPLHF. As DNA, the CDR3 is TGTGCCAGCAGCTTGGACGGCAGGGGGGGATATTCACCCCTCCACTTT.

The chain has TRBV6-4 and TRBJ1-3; D remains ambiguous. From germline, CDR1 is MRHNA and CDR2 SNTAGT. The CDR3 has 13 residues. V was pared by 4 bases and J by 2 bases, with 6 bases between. The CDR3 is CASSAEAGNTIYF. CDR3 nucleotides: TGTGCCAGCAGTGCAGAGGCTGGAAACACCATATATTTT.

The rearrangement links TRBV18 to TRBJ1-5; 10 bases fit TRBD1. The CDR3 consists of 15 residues. The V gene's germline CDR1 is KGHSH and CDR2 LQKENI. J was trimmed by 4 bases and V by 3 bases; bases with no gene match: 3. The CDR3 coding sequence is TGTGCCAGCTCACCGGACAGGGGGAAAAATCAGCCCCAGCATTTT. This gives the protein CASSPDRGKNQPQHF.

The CDR3 protein is CASSLGAYEQYF. The CDR3, as DNA: TGTGCCAGCAGCTTGGGGGCCTACGAGCAGTACTTC. The V call is TRBV5-5, the J call TRBJ2-7; D not certain. This CDR3 spans 12 amino acids. Germline CDR1 reads SGHKS; CDR2 reads YYEKEE (reference sequence). V was pared by 0 bases and J by 2 bases, with 3 bases between.

This chain links TRBV7-2 with TRBJ2-7; D gene uncertain. Germline lookup yields CDR1 SGHTA and CDR2 FQGNSA. Trimming removed 5 bases from V and 0 bases from J, with 11 bases in between. This CDR3 comprises 14 residues. The CDR3 region is CASSPRQSSYEQYF. The CDR3 DNA sequence: TGTGCCAGCAGCCCACGCCAGAGCTCCTACGAGCAGTACTTC.

The chain links TRBV10-3 to TRBJ2-7; 9 bases are a match to TRBD1. Germline assignment: CDR1 ENHRY and CDR2 SYGVKD. The CDR3 spans 16 residues. The junction had 4 bases not matched to a gene; V was cut back by 0 bases and J by 1 base. Written as DNA, the CDR3 is TGTGCCATCAGTGAGTCGAGGGACAGGGATTCCTACGAGCAGTACTTC. Protein sequence: CAISESRDRDSYEQYF.

This chain links TRBV4-1 with TRBJ2-3; D uncertain. Germline V gene lookup returns CDR1 MGHRA and CDR2 YSYEKL. The V gene lost 2 bases and the J gene lost 0 bases, with 12 bases spanning the gap. The CDR3 runs 16 residues. CDR3 in DNA: TGCGCCAGCAGCCAATACCGATTCACTAGCACAGATACGCAGTATTTT. As protein: CASSQYRFTSTDTQYF.

This clone has only one observation. The V and J genes are TRBV10-2 and TRBJ2-5; 9 bases fit TRBD1. The CDR3 spans 15 residues. J was trimmed by 2 bases and V by 6 bases; bases with no gene match: 7. Germline V gene sequence: CDR1 WSHSY, CDR2 SAAADI. The CDR3 region has the DNA TGCGCCAGCAGAGACGGACAGGGGCCTCAAGAGACCCAGTACTTC. Protein: CASRDGQGPQETQYF.

V is TRBV9 and J is TRBJ1-6, with a tentative D call TRBD1 (5 bases). Germline assignment: CDR1 SGDLS and CDR2 YYNGEE. The V gene lost 0 bases and the J gene lost 7 bases, with 8 bases spanning the gap. The CDR3 covers 14 residues. In DNA form, the CDR3 reads TGTGCCAGCAGCGTAGAAGGGACCAATTCACCCCTCCACTTT. This encodes CASSVEGTNSPLHF. Full variable domain (missing parts from reference TRBV9 and TRBJ1-6): DSGVTQTPKHLITATGQRVTLRCSPRSGDLSVYWYQQSLDQGLQFLIQYYNGEERAKGNILERFSAQQFPDLHSELNLSSLELGDSALYFCASSVEGTNSPLHFGNGTRLTVT.

The chain is built from TRBV6-5 and TRBJ1-5; D gene unclear. The V end was cut by 6 bases, the J end by 0 bases, with 6 bases between. From germline, CDR1 is MNHEY and CDR2 SVGAGI. The CDR3 totals 13 residues. The CDR3 DNA follows: TGTGCCAGCAGCCGGGGTAGCAATCAGCCCCAGCATTTT. This translates into CASSRGSNQPQHF.

This clone is a singleton in its sample. This chain links TRBV7-2 with TRBJ1-5, with 11 positions matching TRBD1. The CDR3 runs 15 residues. The ends lost 4 bases at V and 4 bases at J; junction bases unmatched: 3. Germline-derived CDR1 and CDR2 are SGHTA and FQGNSA. CDR3 in amino acids: CASSWGTGGNQPQHF. The CDR3 nucleotides read TGTGCCAGCAGCTGGGGGACAGGGGGTAATCAGCCCCAGCATTTT. Full variable domain (outside the CDR3, taken from reference TRBV7-2 and TRBJ1-5): GAGVSQSPSNKVTEKGKDVELRCDPISGHTALYWYRQSLGQGLEFLIYFQGNSAPDKSGLPSDRFSAERTGGSVSTLTIQRTQQEDSAVYLCASSWGTGGNQPQHFGDGTRLSIL.